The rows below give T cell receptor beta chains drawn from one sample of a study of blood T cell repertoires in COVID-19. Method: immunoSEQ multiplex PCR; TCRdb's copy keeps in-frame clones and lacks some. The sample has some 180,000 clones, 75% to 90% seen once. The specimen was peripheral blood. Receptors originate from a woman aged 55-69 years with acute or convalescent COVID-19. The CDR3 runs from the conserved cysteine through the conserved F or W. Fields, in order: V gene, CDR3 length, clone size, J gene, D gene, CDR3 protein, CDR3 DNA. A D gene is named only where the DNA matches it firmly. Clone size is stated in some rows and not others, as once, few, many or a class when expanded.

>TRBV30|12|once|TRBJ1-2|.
CAWARGNYGYTF
TGTGCCTGGGCTAGGGGGAACTATGGCTACACCTTC
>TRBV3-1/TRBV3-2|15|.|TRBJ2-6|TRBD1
CASSRQGTGANVLTF
TGTGCCAGCAGCCGACAGGGAACTGGGGCCAACGTCCTGACTTTC
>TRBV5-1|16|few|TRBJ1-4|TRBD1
CASSITGGPTNEKLFF
TGCGCCAGCAGTATAACAGGGGGCCCCACTAATGAAAAACTGTTTTTT
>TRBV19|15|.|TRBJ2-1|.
CASNRYGSSYNEQFF
TGTGCCAGTAATCGCTACGGGAGCTCCTACAATGAGCAGTTCTTC
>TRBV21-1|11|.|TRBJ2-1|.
CASRASNEQFF
TGTGCCAGCAGGGCCAGCAATGAGCAGTTCTTC
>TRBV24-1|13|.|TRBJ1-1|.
CATSDFSNTEAFF
TGTGCCACCAGTGATTTCTCGAACACTGAAGCTTTCTTT
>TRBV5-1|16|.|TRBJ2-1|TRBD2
CASSLGTSGRVGEQFF
TGCGCCAGCAGCTTGGGGACTAGCGGGAGAGTAGGAGAGCAGTTCTTC
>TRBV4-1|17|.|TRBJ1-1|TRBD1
CASSQGTGRGTYTEAFF
TGCGCCAGCAGCCAAGGGACAGGGAGGGGGACGTACACTGAAGCTTTCTTT
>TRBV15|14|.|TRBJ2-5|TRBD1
CATSIWTGQETQYF
TGTGCCACCAGCATTTGGACAGGCCAAGAGACCCAGTACTTC
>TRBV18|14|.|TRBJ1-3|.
CASFTGNSGNTIYF
TGTGCCAGTTTTACAGGGAACTCTGGAAACACCATATATTTT
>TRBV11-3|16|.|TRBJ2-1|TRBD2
CASSYVLAGDYNEQFF
TGTGCCAGCAGCTACGTACTAGCGGGGGACTACAATGAGCAGTTCTTC
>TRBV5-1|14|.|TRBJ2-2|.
CASSPTGSHGELFF
TGCGCCAGCAGCCCTACAGGGTCGCACGGGGAGCTGTTTTTT
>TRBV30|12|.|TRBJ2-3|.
CAWSVLPDTQYF
TGTGCCTGGAGTGTACTTCCAGATACGCAGTATTTT
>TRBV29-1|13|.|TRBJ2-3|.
CSVLRPGSDTQYF
TGCAGCGTTTTGCGCCCAGGGTCAGATACGCAGTATTTT
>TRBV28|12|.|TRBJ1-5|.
CASQASNQPQHF
TGTGCCAGCCAAGCCAGCAATCAGCCCCAGCATTTT
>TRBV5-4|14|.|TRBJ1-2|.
CASSYAGTDYGYTF
TGTGCCAGCAGCTACGCCGGGACTGACTATGGCTACACCTTC
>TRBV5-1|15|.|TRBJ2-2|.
CASSLVTGNTGELFF
TGCGCCAGCAGCTTGGTGACAGGGAACACCGGGGAGCTGTTTTTT
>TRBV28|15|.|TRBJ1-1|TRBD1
CASIPRTGQNTEAFF
TGTGCCAGCATCCCCAGGACAGGGCAAAACACTGAAGCTTTCTTT
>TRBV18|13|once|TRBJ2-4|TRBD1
CASSPGQGNIQYF
TGTGCCAGCTCACCGGGACAGGGAAACATTCAGTACTTC
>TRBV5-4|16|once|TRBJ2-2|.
CASSSRGGLGTGELFF
TGTGCCAGCAGCTCCCGTGGCGGATTGGGCACCGGGGAGCTGTTTTTT
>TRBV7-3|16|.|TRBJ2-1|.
CASSLRARTVSNEQFF
TGTGCCAGCAGCTTAAGGGCCCGGACAGTGTCAAATGAGCAGTTCTTC
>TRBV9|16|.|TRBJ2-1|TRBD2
CASSAGTSGNYNEQFF
TGTGCCAGCAGCGCTGGGACTAGCGGGAACTACAATGAGCAGTTCTTC
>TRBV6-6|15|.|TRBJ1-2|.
CASSYGGSSNYGYTF
TGTGCCAGCAGTTACGGGGGCAGTTCTAACTATGGCTACACCTTC
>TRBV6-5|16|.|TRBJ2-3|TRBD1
CASSYSRQGAADTQYF
TGTGCCAGCAGTTACTCGAGGCAGGGGGCCGCAGATACGCAGTATTTT
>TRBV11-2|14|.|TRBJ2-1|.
CASSLEAGLGEQFF
TGTGCCAGCAGCTTAGAAGCAGGGCTGGGTGAGCAGTTCTTC
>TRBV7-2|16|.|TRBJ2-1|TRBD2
CASSLGLARPYNEQFF
TGTGCCAGCAGCTTGGGACTAGCGCGGCCCTACAATGAGCAGTTCTTC
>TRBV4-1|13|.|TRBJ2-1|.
CASSQESYNEQFF
TGCGCCAGCAGCCAGGAGAGCTACAATGAGCAGTTCTTC
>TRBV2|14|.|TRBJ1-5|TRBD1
CASSRTGRNQPQHF
TGTGCCAGCAGTCGGACAGGGAGGAATCAGCCCCAGCATTTT
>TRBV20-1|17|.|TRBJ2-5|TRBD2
CSASLAGVGLIQETQYF
TGCAGTGCTAGTCTGGCGGGAGTCGGGTTAATCCAAGAGACCCAGTACTTC
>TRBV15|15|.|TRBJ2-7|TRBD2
CATSRDPRTSTEQYF
TGTGCCACCAGCAGAGATCCCCGGACTAGCACCGAGCAGTACTTC
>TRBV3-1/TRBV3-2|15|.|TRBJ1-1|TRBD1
CASSQTGGPLTEAFF
TGTGCCAGCAGCCAAACAGGGGGCCCGCTAACTGAAGCTTTCTTT
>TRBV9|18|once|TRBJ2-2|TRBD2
CASSPRGEGGPLGGELFF
TGTGCCAGCAGCCCCCGGGGGGAGGGAGGGCCGCTCGGTGGGGAGCTGTTTTTT
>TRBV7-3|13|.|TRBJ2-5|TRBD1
CASSLRGLETQYF
TGTGCCAGCAGTCTCAGGGGGTTAGAGACCCAGTACTTC
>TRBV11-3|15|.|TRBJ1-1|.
CASSPSGLSDAEAFF
TGTGCCAGCAGCCCATCCGGACTATCCGATGCCGAAGCTTTCTTT
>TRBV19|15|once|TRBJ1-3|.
CASSLGLRSGNTIYF
TGTGCCAGTAGCCTAGGACTCCGCTCTGGAAACACCATATATTTT
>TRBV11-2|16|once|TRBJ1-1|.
CASSPSLQTLNTEAFF
TGTGCCAGCAGCCCGAGCCTACAGACCTTGAACACTGAAGCTTTCTTT
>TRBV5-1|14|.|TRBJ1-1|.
CASSPVDSTTEAFF
TGCGCCAGCAGCCCGGTTGACTCAACCACTGAAGCTTTCTTT
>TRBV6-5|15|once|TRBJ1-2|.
CASSYSMGQTYGYTF
TGTGCCAGCAGTTACTCGATGGGGCAGACCTATGGCTACACCTTC
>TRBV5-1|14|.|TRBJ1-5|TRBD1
CASSLDRGTQPQHF
TGCGCCAGCAGCTTGGACAGGGGAACTCAGCCCCAGCATTTT
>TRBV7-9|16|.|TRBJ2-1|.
CASSLVSRRSYNEQFF
TGTGCCAGCAGCTTAGTGTCTAGACGCTCCTACAATGAGCAGTTCTTC
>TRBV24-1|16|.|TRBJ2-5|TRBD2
CATSDLVAGGKETQYF
TGTGCCACCAGTGATTTGGTAGCGGGAGGGAAAGAGACCCAGTACTTC
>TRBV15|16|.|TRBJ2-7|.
CATSRGTFSSSYEQYF
TGTGCCACCAGCAGAGGGACATTTTCCAGCTCCTACGAGCAGTACTTC
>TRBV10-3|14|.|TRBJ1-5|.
CAIGRTDSNQPQHF
TGTGCCATAGGACGGACTGATAGCAATCAGCCCCAGCATTTT
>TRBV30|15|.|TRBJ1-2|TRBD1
CAWSGDRRANYGYTF
TGTGCCTGGAGTGGGGACAGGCGGGCTAACTATGGCTACACCTTC
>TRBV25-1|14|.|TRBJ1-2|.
CASSVEQGRGGYTF
TGTGCCAGCAGTGTAGAACAGGGCCGCGGGGGCTACACCTTC
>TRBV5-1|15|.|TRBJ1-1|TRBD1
CASSMTGSWNTEAFF
TGCGCCAGCAGCATGACAGGGTCGTGGAACACTGAAGCTTTCTTT
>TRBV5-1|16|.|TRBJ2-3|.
CASSKPGLPEADTQYF
TGCGCCAGCAGCAAGCCTGGACTGCCTGAGGCAGATACGCAGTATTTT